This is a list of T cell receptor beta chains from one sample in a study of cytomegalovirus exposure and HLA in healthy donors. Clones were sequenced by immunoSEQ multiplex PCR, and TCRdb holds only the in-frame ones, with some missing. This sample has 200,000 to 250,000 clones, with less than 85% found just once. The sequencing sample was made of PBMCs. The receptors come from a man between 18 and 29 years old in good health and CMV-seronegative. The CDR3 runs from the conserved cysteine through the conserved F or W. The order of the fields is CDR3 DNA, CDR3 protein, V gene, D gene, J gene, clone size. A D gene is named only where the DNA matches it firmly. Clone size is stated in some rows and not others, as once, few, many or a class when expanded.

CDR3nt: TGTGCCAGCACCGAGGGGGTGGCCGGAACCAATGAGCAGTTCTTC
CDR3aa: CASTEGVAGTNEQFF
v_gene: TRBV7-9
d_gene: -
j_gene: TRBJ2-1
abundance: once

CDR3nt: TGTGCCTGGAGTGTACAGGGGGCACGGCCCCAGCATTTT
CDR3aa: CAWSVQGARPQHF
v_gene: TRBV30
d_gene: TRBD1
j_gene: TRBJ1-5
abundance: -

CDR3nt: TGCGCCAGCAGCTTGGAGAGCGGGGGCAACACAGATACGCAGTATTTT
CDR3aa: CASSLESGGNTDTQYF
v_gene: TRBV5-1
d_gene: TRBD2
j_gene: TRBJ2-3
abundance: -

CDR3nt: TGTGCCAGCAGTGACACGGTCCGGGTTTGGGGCTACACCTTC
CDR3aa: CASSDTVRVWGYTF
v_gene: TRBV6-1
d_gene: -
j_gene: TRBJ1-2
abundance: once

CDR3nt: TGCAGCGTCTGCCCCAGGACTAGCGGCTCCTACGAGCAGTACTTC
CDR3aa: CSVCPRTSGSYEQYF
v_gene: TRBV29-1
d_gene: TRBD2
j_gene: TRBJ2-7
abundance: -

CDR3nt: TGTGCCATTGGTGGGGGACAAACCGCCGCAACTAATGAAAAACTGTTTTTT
CDR3aa: CAIGGGQTAATNEKLFF
v_gene: TRBV10-3
d_gene: -
j_gene: TRBJ1-4
abundance: -

CDR3nt: TGTGCCAGCTCACCATTGGCTAGCGGGTTCCAAGAGACCCAGTACTTC
CDR3aa: CASSPLASGFQETQYF
v_gene: TRBV18
d_gene: TRBD2
j_gene: TRBJ2-5
abundance: few

CDR3nt: TGTGCCAGCATGGGGACTAGCGGGAGAAACTACAATGAGCAGTTCTTC
CDR3aa: CASMGTSGRNYNEQFF
v_gene: TRBV2
d_gene: TRBD2
j_gene: TRBJ2-1
abundance: few

CDR3nt: TGTGCCAGCTCACCCTTGGACTTTCTGCTGGGAGGCTACACCTTC
CDR3aa: CASSPLDFLLGGYTF
v_gene: TRBV18
d_gene: -
j_gene: TRBJ1-2
abundance: -

CDR3nt: TGTGCCAGCAGCTTGGGAGGGATCCACGAGCAGTACTTC
CDR3aa: CASSLGGIHEQYF
v_gene: TRBV5-6
d_gene: -
j_gene: TRBJ2-7
abundance: once

CDR3nt: TGTGCCAGCAGGGGGAGTTACAATGAGCAGTTCTTC
CDR3aa: CASRGSYNEQFF
v_gene: TRBV9
d_gene: -
j_gene: TRBJ2-1
abundance: -

CDR3nt: TGCGCCAGCAGCAACAAAGACTCAGGGGGAGGAAACACCATATATTTT
CDR3aa: CASSNKDSGGGNTIYF
v_gene: TRBV5-1
d_gene: TRBD1
j_gene: TRBJ1-3
abundance: few

CDR3nt: TGTGCCAGCAGTTTATCGATATCCCCAGCGGGAGATACGCAGTATTTT
CDR3aa: CASSLSISPAGDTQYF
v_gene: TRBV27
d_gene: -
j_gene: TRBJ2-3
abundance: -

CDR3nt: TGTGCCAGCAGTCGAGATCAGAACACTGAAGCTTTCTTT
CDR3aa: CASSRDQNTEAFF
v_gene: TRBV28
d_gene: -
j_gene: TRBJ1-1
abundance: -

CDR3nt: TGTGCCTGGAGTAGGGGTAGCGGGATGGCCTACGAGCAGTACTTC
CDR3aa: CAWSRGSGMAYEQYF
v_gene: TRBV30
d_gene: TRBD2
j_gene: TRBJ2-7
abundance: few

CDR3nt: TGTGCCAGCAGTTTCGGAGGGGATCAGCCCCAGCATTTT
CDR3aa: CASSFGGDQPQHF
v_gene: TRBV27
d_gene: -
j_gene: TRBJ1-5
abundance: -

CDR3nt: TGTGCCAGCAGCCGGGGGGTGTACGAGCAGTACTTC
CDR3aa: CASSRGVYEQYF
v_gene: TRBV7-9
d_gene: TRBD2
j_gene: TRBJ2-7
abundance: -

CDR3nt: TGTGCCAGCAGTTTAGTGTTTCGGGGGGCACGCACTGAAGCTTTCTTT
CDR3aa: CASSLVFRGARTEAFF
v_gene: TRBV28
d_gene: -
j_gene: TRBJ1-1
abundance: -

CDR3nt: TGTGCCAGTCTCAGCTCTGGGGCCAACGTCCTGACTTTC
CDR3aa: CASLSSGANVLTF
v_gene: TRBV27
d_gene: -
j_gene: TRBJ2-6
abundance: -

CDR3nt: TGTGCCAGCAGCGAGACAGGGCTTACGATAGATACGCAGTATTTT
CDR3aa: CASSETGLTIDTQYF
v_gene: TRBV9
d_gene: TRBD1
j_gene: TRBJ2-3
abundance: -

CDR3nt: TGTGCCAGCAGTTATTCAGTAGATACGCAGTATTTT
CDR3aa: CASSYSVDTQYF
v_gene: TRBV6-5
d_gene: -
j_gene: TRBJ2-3
abundance: -

CDR3nt: TGTGCCAGCACAGGGGTACGGGGAGAGACCCAGTACTTC
CDR3aa: CASTGVRGETQYF
v_gene: TRBV2
d_gene: -
j_gene: TRBJ2-5
abundance: -

CDR3nt: TGTGCCAGCAGTGAAGCGCTAGGCGGTAGCACAGATACGCAGTATTTT
CDR3aa: CASSEALGGSTDTQYF
v_gene: TRBV2
d_gene: -
j_gene: TRBJ2-3
abundance: -

CDR3nt: TGTGCCAGCAGCTCCGACAGAGGCATTGAAGCTTTCTTT
CDR3aa: CASSSDRGIEAFF
v_gene: TRBV7-9
d_gene: -
j_gene: TRBJ1-1
abundance: -

CDR3nt: TGTGCCAGCAGTCCAAGCGGGACCGGGGAGCTGTTTTTT
CDR3aa: CASSPSGTGELFF
v_gene: TRBV6-1
d_gene: -
j_gene: TRBJ2-2
abundance: -

CDR3nt: TGTGCCAGCAGCCTGACTAGCGCGGGGGAGCTGTTTTTT
CDR3aa: CASSLTSAGELFF
v_gene: TRBV27
d_gene: TRBD2
j_gene: TRBJ2-2
abundance: -

CDR3nt: TGTGCCTGGAAGTCGACCGGACAGGGTGGCGGGGAGCTGTTTTTT
CDR3aa: CAWKSTGQGGGELFF
v_gene: TRBV30
d_gene: TRBD1
j_gene: TRBJ2-2
abundance: -

CDR3nt: TGTGCCAGCAGGTTTGACAGGGGACGCTCCTACGAGCAGTACTTC
CDR3aa: CASRFDRGRSYEQYF
v_gene: TRBV6-5
d_gene: TRBD1
j_gene: TRBJ2-7
abundance: -

CDR3nt: TGTGCCAGCAGTTTAGGGCAGGGGCCCTATGGCTACACCTTC
CDR3aa: CASSLGQGPYGYTF
v_gene: TRBV27
d_gene: -
j_gene: TRBJ1-2
abundance: -

CDR3nt: TGCAGCGTTGTAATAGCGGATACAGATACGCAGTATTTT
CDR3aa: CSVVIADTDTQYF
v_gene: TRBV29-1
d_gene: -
j_gene: TRBJ2-3
abundance: -

CDR3nt: TGTGCCAGCTCTCCGGAGAGGAGCTCCTACGAGCAGTACTTC
CDR3aa: CASSPERSSYEQYF
v_gene: TRBV18
d_gene: -
j_gene: TRBJ2-7
abundance: -

CDR3nt: TGTGCCTGGAGAACACAGGGATTGCACACTGAAGCTTTCTTT
CDR3aa: CAWRTQGLHTEAFF
v_gene: TRBV30
d_gene: -
j_gene: TRBJ1-1
abundance: -

CDR3nt: TGTGCCATCAGGGGGGACAGTGCAGGGCCTGAAGCTTTCTTT
CDR3aa: CAIRGDSAGPEAFF
v_gene: TRBV10-3
d_gene: TRBD1
j_gene: TRBJ1-1
abundance: -

CDR3nt: TGTGCCAGCAGCGCAAGACAGGGGGTTGAGCAGTACTTC
CDR3aa: CASSARQGVEQYF
v_gene: TRBV9
d_gene: TRBD1
j_gene: TRBJ2-7
abundance: -

CDR3nt: TGTGCCAGCAGGACCCCCGGACAGGGGCTTAACACTGAAGCTTTCTTT
CDR3aa: CASRTPGQGLNTEAFF
v_gene: TRBV2
d_gene: TRBD1
j_gene: TRBJ1-1
abundance: -

CDR3nt: TGTGCCAGCAGCTCGCCTAGCGGGAGGGCCTATGAGACCCAGTACTTC
CDR3aa: CASSSPSGRAYETQYF
v_gene: TRBV13
d_gene: TRBD2
j_gene: TRBJ2-5
abundance: -

CDR3nt: TGTGCCTGGAGTGTACAGGTGAACACTGAAGCTTTCTTT
CDR3aa: CAWSVQVNTEAFF
v_gene: TRBV30
d_gene: -
j_gene: TRBJ1-1
abundance: -

CDR3nt: TGCGCCAGCAGCTTGTCAACAGGCTACTACGAGCAGTACTTC
CDR3aa: CASSLSTGYYEQYF
v_gene: TRBV5-1
d_gene: -
j_gene: TRBJ2-7
abundance: -

CDR3nt: TGTGCCAGTAGCCCCGGGACAGGTTTAAATCAGCCCCAGCATTTT
CDR3aa: CASSPGTGLNQPQHF
v_gene: TRBV19
d_gene: TRBD1
j_gene: TRBJ1-5
abundance: once

CDR3nt: TGCGCCAGCAGCCAAGGGCGGGGTCTAACGACTGAAGCTTTCTTT
CDR3aa: CASSQGRGLTTEAFF
v_gene: TRBV4-1
d_gene: -
j_gene: TRBJ1-1
abundance: -

CDR3nt: TGTGCCAGCAGCTTAAATAGCGTAAGTGAGCAGTTCTTC
CDR3aa: CASSLNSVSEQFF
v_gene: TRBV7-9
d_gene: -
j_gene: TRBJ2-1
abundance: few

CDR3nt: TGTGCCAGTAGTATAGTGCAGGGGGCGCGCGAGCAGTTCTTC
CDR3aa: CASSIVQGAREQFF
v_gene: TRBV19
d_gene: TRBD1
j_gene: TRBJ2-1
abundance: -

CDR3nt: TGTGCCAGCAGCCAAGTGGGGGACAGGGCCAACGAGCAGTACTTC
CDR3aa: CASSQVGDRANEQYF
v_gene: TRBV4-2
d_gene: TRBD1
j_gene: TRBJ2-7
abundance: once

CDR3nt: TGTGCCAGTCCCCCCGGGAGGGCCCGCAATGAGCAGTTCTTC
CDR3aa: CASPPGRARNEQFF
v_gene: TRBV19
d_gene: TRBD2
j_gene: TRBJ2-1
abundance: -

CDR3nt: TGTGCCAGCAGCCCGCTTGCGGGACAGGGAGGGGACTTC
CDR3aa: CASSPLAGQGGDF
v_gene: TRBV7-9
d_gene: TRBD1
j_gene: TRBJ2-7
abundance: -

CDR3nt: TGTGCTAGCAGCTTAGAAGAGTTGAACACTGAAGCTTTCTTT
CDR3aa: CASSLEELNTEAFF
v_gene: TRBV7-7
d_gene: -
j_gene: TRBJ1-1
abundance: -

CDR3nt: TGTGCCAGCAGCTCGAGAAGCTCTGGGGCCAACGTCCTGACTTTC
CDR3aa: CASSSRSSGANVLTF
v_gene: TRBV28
d_gene: -
j_gene: TRBJ2-6
abundance: -

CDR3nt: TGTGCCAGAAGCCCCCGGCGGGACCGGGCAACCAAAAACATTCAGTACTTC
CDR3aa: CARSPRRDRATKNIQYF
v_gene: TRBV7-5
d_gene: -
j_gene: TRBJ2-4
abundance: few

CDR3nt: TGTGCCAGTAGTCCCCGGGAGGGGGGGAACACTGAAGCTTTCTTT
CDR3aa: CASSPREGGNTEAFF
v_gene: TRBV19
d_gene: -
j_gene: TRBJ1-1
abundance: -

CDR3nt: TGTGCCAGCTCACCACCAGCCTCCTACGAGCAGTACTTC
CDR3aa: CASSPPASYEQYF
v_gene: TRBV18
d_gene: -
j_gene: TRBJ2-7
abundance: -

CDR3nt: TGTGCCAGCAGCGGTGCGTTCTCCTACGAGCAGTACTTC
CDR3aa: CASSGAFSYEQYF
v_gene: TRBV11-2
d_gene: -
j_gene: TRBJ2-7
abundance: few

CDR3nt: TGTGCCTGGAGCCAGGGGAGAACTGGAAACACCATATATTTT
CDR3aa: CAWSQGRTGNTIYF
v_gene: TRBV30
d_gene: -
j_gene: TRBJ1-3
abundance: -

CDR3nt: TGTGCCAGCAGCGCAACAGGGGAACCCTACGAGCAGTACTTC
CDR3aa: CASSATGEPYEQYF
v_gene: TRBV9
d_gene: TRBD1
j_gene: TRBJ2-7
abundance: -

CDR3nt: TGCGCCAGCAGCCAAATTCAGGGGGCTGTTGCCTACAATGAGCAGTTCTTC
CDR3aa: CASSQIQGAVAYNEQFF
v_gene: TRBV4-1
d_gene: TRBD1
j_gene: TRBJ2-1
abundance: -